Listed here are 16 T cell receptor beta chains from one sample, sequenced in a study of radiation and T cells in renal cell carcinoma. Time point noted: blood 4 weeks post-SBRT, at nephrectomy. Specified treatment: 15 Gy SBRT to primary tumor, nephrectomy 4 weeks later. Sequencing used immunoSEQ multiplex PCR; TCRdb keeps in-frame clones, though not all of them. Altogether around 100,000 clones are present, about 79% being singletons, with the ten largest covering around 7.7%. The starting material was blood, obtained from a patient whose treatment included radiotherapy and nephrectomy. Receptors originate from a man in his 60s with renal cell carcinoma.

The chain has TRBV4-2 and TRBJ1-2; D gene ambiguous. The length of the CDR3 is 15 residues. V lost 2 bases and J lost 5, with 15 bases in between. In germline, CDR1 is LGHNA, CDR2 YNFKEQ. Here the CDR3 reads CASSQYPTVGYGYTF. CDR3 nucleotides: TGTGCCAGCAGCCAATATCCCACGGTGGGTTATGGCTACACCTTC.

The chain recombines TRBV7-2 with TRBJ2-7; D is undetermined. The CDR3 loop spans 14 amino acids. Germline values: CDR1 SGHTA, CDR2 FQGNSA. The V and J ends lost 0 bases and 3 bases respectively, with 9 bases between them. CDR3 region: CASSLAPTNYEQYF. The CDR3 coding sequence is TGTGCCAGCAGCTTAGCCCCGACAAACTACGAGCAGTACTTC.

The V and J genes are TRBV7-9 and TRBJ2-7; D might be TRBD2 (5 bases). The CDR3 covers 14 residues. Germline V lookup: CDR1 SEHNR, CDR2 FQNEAQ (reference sequence). The V gene lost 5 bases and the J gene lost 3 bases, with 14 bases spanning the gap. CDR3 DNA sequence: TGTGCCAGCAGCCCGGTCCGGGGTTTCTACGAGCAGTACTTC. Protein sequence: CASSPVRGFYEQYF.

J is TRBJ2-3 and V is TRBV4-2, with D perhaps being TRBD1 or TRBD2 (5 bases each). The CDR3 contains 15 residues. Germline V gene sequence: CDR1 LGHNA, CDR2 YNFKEQ. V was clipped by 4 bases and J by 5 bases, with 16 bases between them. CDR3 in amino acids: CASSPPGRAEDTQYF. The CDR3 DNA follows: TGTGCCAGCAGCCCCCCGGGGCGGGCGGAAGATACGCAGTATTTT.

This chain connects TRBV5-1 to TRBJ1-5; D may be TRBD1 (6 bases). V shed 4 bases and J shed 4 bases, with 15 bases lying between them. Looked up from germline, CDR1 is SGHRS and CDR2 is YFSETQ. This CDR3 has 15 residues. CDR3 region: CASSPGWTENQPQHF. In nucleotides, the CDR3 is TGCGCCAGCAGCCCAGGGTGGACAGAAAATCAGCCCCAGCATTTT.

The V call is TRBV28, the J call TRBJ1-1; D remains unclear. Germline V gives CDR1 MDHEN, CDR2 SYDVKM. Trimming took 9 bases from V and 5 from J, leaving 13 bases between them. The CDR3 extends over 12 amino acids. CDR3 sequence reads: CASAPVGTEAFF. In nucleotides, the CDR3 is TGTGCCAGTGCCCCGGTTGGGACTGAAGCTTTCTTT.

This sequence joins TRBV6-5 and TRBJ1-4; 7 nucleotides agree with TRBD1. This CDR3 comprises 13 residues. Looked up from germline, CDR1 is MNHEY and CDR2 is SVGAGI. Trimming removed 5 bases from V and 8 bases from J; junction bases left unmatched: 5. The CDR3 region has the DNA TGTGCCAGCAGTCTCCTGGACAGGGAAAAACTGTTTTTT. This sequence encodes CASSLLDREKLFF.

The genes are TRBV6-1 and TRBJ2-1; D gene ambiguous. CDR3 length: 14 residues. Germline values: CDR1 MNHNS, CDR2 SASEGT. Trimming removed 4 bases from V and 4 bases from J, with 11 bases in between. CDR3 protein: CASSGRTSYNEQFF. In DNA, the CDR3 is TGTGCCAGCAGTGGTCGCACCTCTTACAATGAGCAGTTCTTC.

The chain couples TRBV5-1 to TRBJ1-4, with TRBD1 as a possible D gene (5 bases). Germline assignment: CDR1 SGHRS and CDR2 YFSETQ. The CDR3 loop spans 15 amino acids. Trimming removed 1 base from V and 7 bases from J, with 14 bases in between. The CDR3: CASSLFPTQGEKLFF. In DNA, the CDR3 is TGCGCCAGCAGCTTGTTCCCAACTCAGGGTGAAAAACTGTTTTTT.

This chain uses TRBV7-8 with TRBJ2-3, with D maybe TRBD2 (7 bases). Germline lookup yields CDR1 SGHVS and CDR2 FQNEAQ. Trimming cost V 6 bases and J 8 bases, with 18 bases left between them. The CDR3 loop spans 14 amino acids. The CDR3, as DNA: TGTGCCAGCAGTCAAAGGGTAGGGGGGGCTACGCAGTATTTT. It encodes CASSQRVGGATQYF.

The chain couples TRBV28 to TRBJ1-5; unclear D gene. Deletions cut 7 bases from V and 0 bases from J, with 13 bases between. The CDR3 has 15 residues. Germline V gene lookup returns CDR1 MDHEN and CDR2 SYDVKM. In nucleotides, the CDR3 is TGTGCCAGCAACGGGGTTCGGGGTAGCAATCAGCCCCAGCATTTT. Its translation: CASNGVRGSNQPQHF.

A single count supports this clone. The chain has TRBV9 and TRBJ2-7; TRBD1 matches 8 bases. The V segment lost 4 bases and the J segment 5 bases; nucleotides outside the gene matches: 11. Germline V CDR1 and CDR2: SGDLS, YYNGEE. The CDR3 runs to 15 residues. CDR3: CASSPRQGLADEQYF. In DNA, the CDR3 is TGTGCCAGCAGCCCCAGACAGGGGTTGGCGGACGAGCAGTACTTC.

This chain uses TRBV5-1 with TRBJ2-1; TRBD1 matches 7 bases. CDR1 and CDR2 from the germline V gene are SGHRS and YFSETQ. This CDR3 region has 15 residues. The V segment lost 3 bases and the J segment 9 bases; nucleotides outside the gene matches: 12. The CDR3 DNA reads TGCGCCAGCAGCTGGGACAGCTACTCAAGGGGTGAGCAGTTCTTC. Its protein is CASSWDSYSRGEQFF.

The J gene is TRBJ2-7, the V gene TRBV7-9, with 11 bases matching TRBD2. Unmatched junction bases numbered 4, after V lost 0 bases and J lost 0 bases. Germline V lookup: CDR1 SEHNR, CDR2 FQNEAQ (reference sequence). The CDR3 length is 17 residues. The CDR3 nucleotides are TGTGCCAGCAGCTTAGCGGCCGGGACTAGCGGCTCCTACGAGCAGTACTTC. It translates to CASSLAAGTSGSYEQYF.

This rearrangement joins TRBV9 to TRBJ2-1; D ambiguous. The germline V gene encodes CDR1 SGDLS and CDR2 YYNGEE. The CDR3 consists of 14 residues. Deletions cut 3 bases from V and 7 bases from J, with 14 bases between. CDR3 bases: TGTGCCAGCAGCGCTATCCTAGACCCTAATGAGCAGTTCTTC. This encodes CASSAILDPNEQFF.

The CDR3 bases are TGTGCCAGCAGCCAAGAGTTGGGCGGGAGGGGTGGCGGGGAGCTGTTTTTT. It is translated as CASSQELGGRGGGELFF. The gene calls are TRBV4-2 and TRBJ2-2, with 9 bases lining up with TRBD2. This CDR3 has 17 residues. With V trimmed by 0 bases and J by 7 bases, 9 bases remained unmatched. From germline, CDR1 is LGHNA and CDR2 YNFKEQ.